Following are 28 T cell receptor beta chains from one sample sequenced in a study of identical twins (dated by TCRdb to the mid-2010s). Library generation was performed with 5' RACE. Sequencer: Illumina HiSeq 2000. The public reads were run again by TCRdb, first through fastp at Q25 and then through MiXCR, and only productive beta chains were kept. Every CDR3 protein is listed once, alongside the most common genes and DNA of its rows. The sample has approximately 1.8 million distinct CDR3 sequences on record, 32% of them singletons. Of the sample, approximately 0.25% is held by the ten largest clones. Sequenced sample: cord blood. All receptors come from a newborn girl in good health.

This rearrangement joins TRBV2 to TRBJ2-1; 7 bases match TRBD1. The J call may not be correct, given that the DNA end is closer to TRBJ2-7. The CDR3 length is 15 residues. Germline loops: CDR1 SNHLY, CDR2 FYNNEI. The CDR3 loop reads CASSTDRVSYNEQYF. CDR3 DNA: TGTGCCAGCAGTACCGACAGGGTCTCCTACAATGAGCAGTACTTC.

As to this clonotype: One junction end disagrees with the germline gene, perhaps due to a read error. The gene calls are TRBV11-2 and TRBJ2-7, with D possibly matching TRBD2 (5 bases). Looked up from germline, CDR1 is SGHAT and CDR2 is FQNNGV. The CDR3 sequence is 14 residues long. DNA of the CDR3: TGTGACAGCAGCTTAGGTTCCGGGAAATACGAGCAGTACTTC. Translated: CDSSLGSGKYEQYF.

In this sample, this clonotype turned up a few times. The V call is TRBV11-2, the J call TRBJ2-3; TRBD2 matches 12 bases. The CDR3 covers 16 residues. CDR1 and CDR2 from the germline V gene are SGHAT and FQNNGV. J was trimmed by 6 bases and V by 1 base; bases with no gene match: 5. The CDR3 DNA is TGTGCCAGCAGCTTAGGCGGACTAGCGGGAAGGGATACGCAGTATTTT. This encodes CASSLGGLAGRDTQYF.

The gene calls are TRBV12-3 or TRBV12-4 and TRBJ2-1, with a tentative D call TRBD2 (6 bases). Matching the DNA end better, TRBJ2-7 makes the J call doubtful. The CDR3 spans 16 residues. CDR3 amino acids: CASSPSGSSSYNEQYF. CDR3 DNA sequence: TGTGCCAGCAGTCCAAGCGGGTCGAGCTCCTACAATGAGCAGTACTTC.

This clonotype was counted at least ten times. The chain employs TRBV12-3 or TRBV12-4 and TRBJ2-1, with 10 bases that match TRBD1. The CDR3 totals 16 residues. V lost 3 bases to trimming and J lost 3 bases; unmatched junction nucleotides: 5. The CDR3: CASSFTRDRGYNEQFF. The DNA of the CDR3 is TGTGCCAGCAGTTTCACCCGGGACAGGGGCTACAATGAGCAGTTCTTC.

This chain links TRBV5-1 with TRBJ2-1, with 9 bases lining up with TRBD1. Trimming took 6 bases from V and 3 from J; bases not matched to a gene: 4. The germline CDR1 and CDR2 sequences are SGHRS and YFSETQ. This CDR3 region has 14 residues. The CDR3 DNA reads TGCGCCAGCAAGGGACAGGGTGGCTACAATGAGCAGTTCTTC. Its translation is CASKGQGGYNEQFF.

This clonotype was counted at least ten times. The rearrangement uses TRBV10-3 and TRBJ1-2, with D possibly matching TRBD1 (5 bases). The CDR3 loop spans 17 amino acids. Germline-derived CDR1 and CDR2 are ENHRY and SYGVKD. V shed 0 bases and J shed 1 base, with 15 bases lying between them. CDR3 sequence reads: CAISESTGGRLNYGYTF. The CDR3 bases are TGTGCCATCAGTGAGTCGACGGGGGGTCGGCTTAACTATGGCTACACCTTC.

This clonotype occurred many times. The chain couples TRBV6-5 to TRBJ1-2, with D hard to call. Germline assignment: CDR1 MNHEY and CDR2 SVGAGI. V dropped 6 bases and J dropped 0 bases, with 8 bases sitting between them. This CDR3 spans 13 amino acids. CDR3 sequence (DNA): TGTGCCAGCAGCCCGTGGACTAACTATGGCTACACCTTC. This encodes CASSPWTNYGYTF.

This clonotype appeared a few times. This chain connects TRBV12-3 or TRBV12-4 to TRBJ2-2; D unclear. The CDR3 contains 12 residues. With 3 bases removed from V and 6 bases from J, the gap between germline ends came to 5 bases. CDR3 nucleotide sequence: TGTGCCAGCAGTTTGGCCCCCGGGGAGCTGTTTTTT. Amino acid sequence: CASSLAPGELFF.

The V call is TRBV28, the J call TRBJ1-2, with 7 bases lining up with TRBD1. The CDR3 totals 13 residues. V lost 3 bases, J lost 10 bases, and 8 bases stayed unmatched. CDR1 is MDHEN and CDR2 is SYDVKM in the germline V gene. The CDR3 sequence: CASSFPDRLSYTF. The CDR3 DNA follows: TGTGCCAGCAGTTTCCCGGACAGGCTATCCTACACCTTC.

The chain couples TRBV6-1 to TRBJ2-3; D gene unclear. CDR1 and CDR2 (germline): MNHNS, SASEGT. This CDR3 spans 11 amino acids. V was cut by 7 bases and J by 6 bases, with 8 bases left in between. The CDR3 DNA follows: TGTGCCAGCAAGGTTATCGATACGCAGTATTTT. This encodes CASKVIDTQYF.

V is TRBV12-3 or TRBV12-4 and J is TRBJ1-4; D perhaps matches TRBD1 (5 bases). V gave up 6 bases and J gave up 0 bases, with 8 bases separating them. The CDR3 has 14 residues. Written as DNA, the CDR3 is TGTGCCAGCAGGGTGGGGGCAACTAATGAAAAACTGTTTTTT. It codes for CASRVGATNEKLFF.

V is TRBV29-1 and J is TRBJ2-2, with D tentatively TRBD2 (6 bases). V was cut by 3 bases and J by 1 base, with 9 bases left in between. This CDR3 has 14 amino acids. The germline gives CDR1 SQVTM, CDR2 ANQGSEA. CDR3 amino acids: CSVDIGGNTGELFF. CDR3 in DNA: TGCAGCGTTGACATCGGGGGGAACACCGGGGAGCTGTTTTTT.

The sample holds many counts of this clonotype. The chain recombines TRBV28 with TRBJ2-7; D is perhaps TRBD1 or TRBD2 (5 bases each). V shed 5 bases and J shed 6 bases, with 23 bases lying between them. Germline lookup yields CDR1 MDHEN and CDR2 SYDVKM. This CDR3 contains 16 residues. The CDR3 spells CASSPFRDVPFGEQYF. CDR3 DNA sequence: TGTGCCAGCAGTCCCTTTCGGGACGTCCCTTTCGGCGAGCAGTACTTC.

This clonotype was found a few times. The chain is built from TRBV4-1 and TRBJ2-6; 8 bases are a match to TRBD1. The junction had 2 bases not matched to a gene; V was cut back by 0 bases and J by 1 base. Looked up from germline, CDR1 is MGHRA and CDR2 is YSYEKL. The CDR3 runs 17 residues. The CDR3 reads CASSQDRGLSGANVLTF. CDR3 in DNA: TGCGCCAGCAGCCAAGACAGGGGGCTTTCTGGGGCCAACGTCCTGACTTTC.

The V gene is TRBV4-1, the J gene TRBJ1-1, with D perhaps matching TRBD1 (6 bases). Germline lookup yields CDR1 MGHRA and CDR2 YSYEKL. This CDR3 has 15 residues. The germline V and J ends were trimmed by 0 bases and 2 bases, with 10 bases remaining between them. The CDR3 sequence is CASSQEGTLNTEAFF. The CDR3 DNA is TGCGCCAGCAGCCAAGAGGGGACACTTAACACTGAAGCTTTCTTT.

In its sample, this clonotype was seen many times. CDR3 DNA sequence: TGCAGTGCTCGGGGGGGACCATCCTTTTGGATTCAGTACTTC. Encoded protein: CSARGGPSFWIQYF. This rearrangement joins TRBV20-1 to TRBJ2-4; the match to TRBD2 covers 8 bases. Trimming removed 5 bases from V and 10 bases from J; junction bases left unmatched: 13. Germline CDR1 is DFQATT and CDR2 is SNEGSKA (reference sequence). This CDR3 spans 14 amino acids.

The chain recombines TRBV20-1 with TRBJ2-1, with D perhaps TRBD2 (5 bases). Trimming removed 2 bases from V and 0 bases from J, with 11 bases in between. Germline V gene data show CDR1 as DFQATT and CDR2 as SNEGSKA (reference sequence). The CDR3 contains 15 residues. CDR3 region: CSARTVTSSYNEQFF. The CDR3, as DNA: TGCAGTGCTAGAACAGTAACTAGCTCCTACAATGAGCAGTTCTTC.

This chain joins TRBV12-3 or TRBV12-4 and TRBJ2-7; 9 nucleotides agree with TRBD1. Matching the DNA end better, TRBJ2-5 makes the J call doubtful. This CDR3 is 14 amino acids long. CDR3 region: CASSTTGGGGTQYF. As DNA, the CDR3 is TGTGCCAGCAGCACGACAGGGGGAGGGGGGACCCAGTACTTC.

This clonotype was detected a few times. The chain carries TRBV20-1 and TRBJ1-1; the match to TRBD1 covers 8 bases. Germline V gene sequence: CDR1 DFQATT, CDR2 SNEGSKA (reference sequence). The ends lost 1 base at V and 3 bases at J; junction bases unmatched: 7. The CDR3 contains 15 residues. In DNA form, the CDR3 reads TGCAGTGCTAGAGGTAGGACAGGGAAGGACACTGAAGCTTTCTTT. It encodes CSARGRTGKDTEAFF.

This clonotype was recorded a few times. This chain uses TRBV11-2 with TRBJ1-4; 9 bases fit TRBD1. V shed 5 bases, J shed 8 bases, and the junction held 6 bases outside the gene matches. The CDR3 runs to 14 residues. Germline CDR1 reads SGHAT; CDR2 reads FQNNGV. The CDR3 reads CASSRDRVGEKLFF. CDR3 coding DNA: TGTGCCAGCAGCCGGGACAGGGTGGGGGAAAAACTGTTTTTT.

This clonotype has a handful of counts. The chain carries TRBV12-3 or TRBV12-4 and TRBJ1-2; 9 bases line up with TRBD1. There are 16 residues in the CDR3. Losses at the gene ends were 5 bases for V and 4 bases for J; bases not matched to a gene: 11. The DNA of the CDR3 is TGTGCCAGCAGTCCGACGTCGATACAGGGGGCCTATGGCTACACCTTC. It encodes CASSPTSIQGAYGYTF.

The chain employs TRBV27 and TRBJ2-1, with 13 nucleotides matching TRBD2. Trimming cost V 2 bases and J 9 bases; bases outside gene matches: 4. Looked up from germline, CDR1 is MNHEY and CDR2 is SMNVEV (reference sequence). The CDR3 runs to 15 residues. The CDR3 reads CASSLGTSGNTEQFF. The CDR3, as DNA: TGTGCCAGCAGTTTAGGGACTAGCGGGAATACTGAGCAGTTCTTC.

V and J are TRBV6-1 and TRBJ2-3, with D possibly TRBD2 on 5 matching bases. Germline lookup yields CDR1 MNHNS and CDR2 SASEGT. The CDR3 consists of 15 residues. V was clipped by 5 bases and J by 6 bases, with 18 bases between them. In nucleotides, the CDR3 is TGTGCCAGCAGTACGACCGCAGGAGGAAGGGATACGCAGTATTTT. Residues: CASSTTAGGRDTQYF.

To note about this clonotype: Lacking the conserved final phenylalanine or tryptophan, this CDR3 likely reflects a read error. The chain is built from TRBV7-2 and TRBJ2-1, with TRBD2 identical over 8 bases. The germline V gene encodes CDR1 SGHTA and CDR2 FQGNSA. Unmatched junction bases numbered 2, after V lost 0 bases and J lost 4 bases. The CDR3 has 15 amino acids. CDR3 coding DNA: TGTGCCAGCAGCTTAGCCTCTAGCGGGTACAATGAGCAGTTCGTC. Encoded protein: CASSLASSGYNEQFV.

The chain is built from TRBV10-3 and TRBJ1-2, with D possibly being TRBD1 (5 bases). This CDR3 is 16 amino acids long. The ends were cut back, 0 bases at V and 0 bases at J, with 11 bases in the middle. CDR1 ENHRY and CDR2 SYGVKD come from the germline V gene. The CDR3 is CAISESTAKANYGYTF. DNA for the CDR3: TGTGCCATCAGTGAGTCGACAGCCAAAGCTAACTATGGCTACACCTTC.

The gene calls are TRBV2 and TRBJ2-3; either TRBD1 or TRBD2 may fit D (5 bases each). Germline-derived CDR1 and CDR2 are SNHLY and FYNNEI. This CDR3 contains 18 residues. Trimming shortened V by 4 bases and J by 6 bases, and 26 bases separated the two germline ends. CDR3 region: CASSGNWDPLPHKDTQYF. Here the CDR3 DNA reads TGTGCCAGCAGTGGTAACTGGGACCCACTCCCTCACAAGGATACGCAGTATTTT.

Remarks on this clonotype: A read error may account for a junction end that differs from germline. The chain couples TRBV11-2 to TRBJ2-7; 7 bases line up with TRBD2. The CDR3 totals 15 residues. Germline V gene data show CDR1 as SGHAT and CDR2 as FQNNGV. CDR3 residues: CTSSGWASGSYEQYF. In DNA form, the CDR3 reads TGTACCAGCAGCGGTTGGGCTAGCGGTTCCTACGAGCAGTACTTC.